This TCR beta chain was profiled in a study of cytomegalovirus exposure and HLA in healthy donors. Findings of the study overall: Most CMV-associated TCR beta chains appeared HLA-restricted in a later analysis.

Trimming removed 2 bases from V and 3 bases from J; junction bases left unmatched: 3. The germline V gene has CDR1 SGHAT and CDR2 FQDESV (reference sequence). There are 14 residues in the CDR3. The PCR used 60 Vbeta and 13 Jbeta primers. Sequencing was performed with immunoSEQ multiplex PCR; in TCRdb, only in-frame clones are kept and a portion is missing. This sample has some 98,000 clones, with more than 60% found just once. This clone occurred a few times. Its target is not known. Sequenced input: PBMCs. The chain joins TRBV11-1 to TRBJ2-7, with 8 bases lining up with TRBD2. The receptor was derived from a man aged 50-59 years in good health and CMV-seronegative. The CDR3 bases are TGTGCCAGCAGCTTAACTAGCGGTCTCTACGAGCAGTACTTC. Amino acids: CASSLTSGLYEQYF.